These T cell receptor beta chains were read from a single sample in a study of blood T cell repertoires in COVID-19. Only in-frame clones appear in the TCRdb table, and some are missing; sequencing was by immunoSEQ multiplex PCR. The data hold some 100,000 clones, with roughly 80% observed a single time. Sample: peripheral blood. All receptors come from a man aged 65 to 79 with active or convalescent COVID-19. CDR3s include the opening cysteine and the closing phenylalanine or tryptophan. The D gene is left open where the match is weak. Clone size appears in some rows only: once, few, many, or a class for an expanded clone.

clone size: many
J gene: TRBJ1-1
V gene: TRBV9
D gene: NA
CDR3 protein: CASSVAAGTEAFF

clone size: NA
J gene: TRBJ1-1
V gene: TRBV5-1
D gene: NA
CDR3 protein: CASSLMGAGVNTEAFF

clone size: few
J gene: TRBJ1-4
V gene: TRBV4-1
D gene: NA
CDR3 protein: CASSQDLDEKLFF

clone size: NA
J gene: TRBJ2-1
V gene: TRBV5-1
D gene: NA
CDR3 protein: CASSSYPGVDNEQFF

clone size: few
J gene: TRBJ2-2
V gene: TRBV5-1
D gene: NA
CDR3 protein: CASSRDSGLSGELFF

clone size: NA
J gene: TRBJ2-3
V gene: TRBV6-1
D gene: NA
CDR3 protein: CASSEGLQQTQYF

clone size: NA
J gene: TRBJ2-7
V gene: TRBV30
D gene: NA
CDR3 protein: CAWSPRTGSSYEQYF

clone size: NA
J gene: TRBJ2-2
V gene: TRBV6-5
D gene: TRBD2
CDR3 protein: CASSYTSGGAGELFF

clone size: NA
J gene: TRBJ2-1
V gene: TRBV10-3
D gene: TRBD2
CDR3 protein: CASATSGGVNEQFF

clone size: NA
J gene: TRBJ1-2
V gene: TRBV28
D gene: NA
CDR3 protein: CASSPDSYYGYTF

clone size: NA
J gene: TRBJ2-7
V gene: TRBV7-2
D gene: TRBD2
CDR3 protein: CASSRGVGVLHEQYF

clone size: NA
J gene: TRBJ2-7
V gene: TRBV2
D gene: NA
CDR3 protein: CASSVRLSTYEQYF

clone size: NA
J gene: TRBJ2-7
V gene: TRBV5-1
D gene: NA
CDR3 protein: CASSPAGVSSYEQYF

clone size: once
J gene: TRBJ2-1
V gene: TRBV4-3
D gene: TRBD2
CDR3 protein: CASSQGGLAGDEQFF

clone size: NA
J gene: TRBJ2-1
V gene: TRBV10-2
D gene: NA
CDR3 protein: CATQGQRYNEQFF

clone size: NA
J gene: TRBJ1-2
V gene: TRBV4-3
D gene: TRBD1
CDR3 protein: CASSRGTGGNGYTF

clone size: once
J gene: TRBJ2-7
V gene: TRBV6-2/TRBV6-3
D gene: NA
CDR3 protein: CASSYSYSYEQYF

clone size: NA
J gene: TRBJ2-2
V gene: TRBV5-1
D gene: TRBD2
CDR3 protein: CASRALAGNSGELFF

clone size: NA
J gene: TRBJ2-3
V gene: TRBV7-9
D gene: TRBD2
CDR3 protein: CASSSLIAGKSTDTQYF

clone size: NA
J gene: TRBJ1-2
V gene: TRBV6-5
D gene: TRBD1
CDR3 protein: CASSSDRGRNGYTF

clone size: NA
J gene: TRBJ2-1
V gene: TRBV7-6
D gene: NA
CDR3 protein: CASSFGSSYNEQFF

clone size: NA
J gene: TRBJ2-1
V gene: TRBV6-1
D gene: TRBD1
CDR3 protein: CASSEEVRQGSYNEQFF

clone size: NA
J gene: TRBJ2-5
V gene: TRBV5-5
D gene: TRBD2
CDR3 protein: CASSFGLGLAVQETQYF

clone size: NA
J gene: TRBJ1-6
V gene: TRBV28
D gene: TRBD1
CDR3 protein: CASSSGQRSYNSPLHF

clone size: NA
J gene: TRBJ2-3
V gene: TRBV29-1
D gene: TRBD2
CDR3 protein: CSVDRSGRATDTQYF

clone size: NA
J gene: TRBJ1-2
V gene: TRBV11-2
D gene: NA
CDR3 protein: CASSLGRAQAYGYTF

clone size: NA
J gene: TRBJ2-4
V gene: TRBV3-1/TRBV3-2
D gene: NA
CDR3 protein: CASSQPGNLAKNIQYF

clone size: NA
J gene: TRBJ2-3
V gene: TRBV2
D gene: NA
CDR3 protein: CATQGGGVDTQYF